This is a list of T cell receptor beta chains from one sample in a study of blood T cell repertoires in COVID-19. The assay was immunoSEQ multiplex PCR, and TCRdb's table has in-frame clones only and misses some. Of roughly 260,000 clones detected, about 90% appear once; the ten largest clones hold more than 1%. The specimen was PBMCs or T cells enriched from blood (not recorded which). All receptors derive from a human donor in a cohort exposed to, infected with or recovered from COVID-19 (not recorded which). The donor label of this sample is uncertain. Each CDR3 is given with its conserved first and last residue. Fields, in order: clone size, J gene, V gene, CDR3 length, D gene, CDR3 protein, CDR3 DNA. The D gene is left open where the match is weak. A row's size may be missing; if present it is once, few, many or a size class.

NA TRBJ1-1 TRBV4-1 15 TRBD1 CASSPTVPGQGSAFF TGCGCCAGCAGCCCAACCGTCCCGGGACAGGGATCGGCTTTCTTT
NA TRBJ1-1 TRBV19 15 NA CASSIDREQGTEAFF TGTGCCAGTAGTATAGATCGGGAACAGGGAACTGAAGCTTTCTTT
NA TRBJ2-3 TRBV7-9 15 TRBD1 CASSQGQGGTDTQYF TGTGCCAGCAGCCAGGGACAGGGGGGCACAGATACGCAGTATTTT
NA TRBJ2-3 TRBV30 15 TRBD2 CALDGGAVRVGTQYF TGTGCCCTGGACGGGGGGGCCGTTAGAGTCGGTACGCAGTATTTT
NA TRBJ2-5 TRBV9 16 NA CASSVGDQEGSETQYF TGTGCCAGCAGCGTAGGGGACCAGGAGGGATCCGAGACCCAGTACTTC
NA TRBJ2-7 TRBV7-6 15 NA CASSLNAGQHYEQYF TGTGCCAGCAGCTTAAACGCAGGACAGCACTACGAGCAGTACTTC
NA TRBJ1-5 TRBV27 14 NA CASSLTGVNQPQHF TGTGCCAGCAGTCTTACAGGTGTGAACCAGCCCCAGCATTTT
NA TRBJ2-5 TRBV15 15 NA CATSRDRDTQETQYF TGTGCCACCAGCAGAGATCGGGACACTCAAGAGACCCAGTACTTC
NA TRBJ2-1 TRBV7-3 15 NA CASSLKGGSYNEQFF TGTGCCAGCAGCTTAAAAGGGGGCTCCTACAATGAGCAGTTCTTC
NA TRBJ1-1 TRBV4-1 14 NA CASSQDLRDTEAFF TGCGCCAGCAGCCAAGATTTACGGGACACTGAAGCTTTCTTT
NA TRBJ2-5 TRBV9 15 TRBD1 CASSPYSGGAETQYF TGTGCCAGCAGCCCTTACTCAGGGGGCGCAGAGACCCAGTACTTC
NA TRBJ1-1 TRBV7-9 15 TRBD1 CASSYGDSRRTEAFF TGTGCCAGCAGCTATGGGGACAGTCGGCGAACTGAAGCTTTCTTT
once TRBJ1-4 TRBV28 15 NA CAICKLGQCDEKLFF TGTGCCATCTGTAAGCTGGGGCAGTGCGATGAAAAACTGTTTTTT
NA TRBJ1-2 TRBV29-1 11 NA CSVDGGYGYTF TGCAGCGTTGATGGAGGGTATGGCTACACCTTC
NA TRBJ2-3 TRBV20-1 18 TRBD2 CSASSLAGGRGERDTQYF TGCAGTGCTAGTTCTCTAGCGGGGGGTCGGGGTGAGCGAGATACGCAGTATTTT
NA TRBJ1-5 TRBV7-2 13 NA CASSFPGNQPQHF TGTGCCAGCAGCTTCCCAGGGAATCAGCCCCAGCATTTT
once TRBJ1-2 TRBV19 14 NA CASTRPDRSGGYTF TGTGCCAGTACTCGCCCCGACCGGTCGGGGGGCTACACCTTC
NA TRBJ2-7 TRBV7-9 16 NA CASSLRHRDTSYEQYF TGTGCCAGCAGCTTACGTCACCGGGACACCTCCTACGAGCAGTACTTC
NA TRBJ2-3 TRBV19 14 TRBD2 CASSPGGFTDTQYF TGTGCCAGTAGTCCGGGGGGATTCACAGATACGCAGTATTTT
NA TRBJ2-3 TRBV7-8 14 NA CASSLGQGWDTQYF TGTGCCAGCAGCTTAGGTCAGGGATGGGATACGCAGTATTTT
NA TRBJ2-3 TRBV10-2 13 NA CASRVGQVDTQYF TGCGCCAGCCGAGTCGGTCAGGTGGATACGCAGTATTTT
once TRBJ2-7 TRBV19 16 TRBD2 CASSTRRSGGYLEQYF TGTGCCAGTAGTACCAGGAGAAGCGGGGGTTACCTCGAGCAGTACTTC
NA TRBJ2-1 TRBV4-1 19 TRBD2 CASSQESGTTDSLYNEQFF TGCGCCAGCAGCCAAGAATCCGGGACTACCGATTCACTATACAATGAGCAGTTCTTC
NA TRBJ2-7 TRBV27 14 TRBD1 CASSLSGTGYEQYF TGTGCCAGCAGTTTATCCGGGACAGGTTACGAGCAGTACTTC
once TRBJ2-5 TRBV5-8 15 TRBD2 CASSAGLAGIETQYF TGTGCCAGCAGCGCGGGACTAGCGGGTATAGAGACCCAGTACTTC
NA TRBJ1-2 TRBV4-3 14 NA CASSQASAGHGYTF TGCGCCAGCAGCCAAGCATCGGCAGGGCATGGCTACACCTTC
NA TRBJ1-5 TRBV19 16 TRBD1 CASRDRGSYSNQPQHF TGTGCCAGTAGGGACAGGGGGAGCTATAGCAATCAGCCCCAGCATTTT
NA TRBJ1-1 TRBV5-1 13 NA CASSSGLITEAFF TGCGCCAGCAGCTCTGGACTAATTACTGAAGCTTTCTTT
once TRBJ2-3 TRBV10-3 15 TRBD1 CAIRPGQGSRDTQYF TGTGCCATCAGACCGGGACAGGGGTCGAGAGATACGCAGTATTTT
NA TRBJ1-1 TRBV5-1 14 NA CASSLIPGSTEAFF TGCGCCAGCAGCCTTATACCGGGAAGCACTGAAGCTTTCTTT
NA TRBJ1-1 TRBV7-9 13 NA CASSFGRNTEAFF TGTGCCAGCAGCTTTGGCAGAAACACTGAAGCTTTCTTT
NA TRBJ1-5 TRBV24-1 12 NA CATGSPGQPQHF TGTGCCACCGGATCACCGGGTCAGCCCCAGCATTTT
NA TRBJ1-6 TRBV9 15 NA CASSASQGTRSPLHF TGTGCCAGCAGCGCCTCACAGGGCACTCGTTCGCCCCTCCACTTT
many TRBJ2-1 TRBV5-5 15 NA CASSLADYLYNEQFF TGTGCCAGCAGCTTGGCTGACTACCTTTACAATGAGCAGTTCTTC
NA TRBJ2-2 TRBV3-1/TRBV3-2 15 TRBD2 CASSQSGGNTGELFF TGTGCCAGCAGCCAGTCGGGGGGGAACACCGGGGAGCTGTTTTTT
NA TRBJ1-2 TRBV10-3 18 TRBD1 CATWAAAGQERANYGYTF TGTGCCACCTGGGCAGCGGCGGGACAGGAGAGAGCTAACTATGGCTACACCTTC
NA TRBJ1-1 TRBV12-5 14 NA CASRGVPENTEAFF TGTGCTAGTCGGGGGGTACCGGAGAACACTGAAGCTTTCTTT
NA TRBJ2-3 TRBV2 15 NA CASSGRGASTDTQYF TGTGCCAGCAGTGGACGGGGAGCTAGCACAGATACGCAGTATTTT
NA TRBJ2-7 TRBV6-5 13 TRBD2 CASYGGAPDEQYF TGTGCCAGCTACGGGGGGGCCCCCGACGAGCAGTACTTC
NA TRBJ2-7 TRBV29-1 12 NA CSASGNLNEQYF TGCAGCGCGTCAGGGAATCTGAACGAGCAGTACTTC
NA TRBJ2-3 TRBV7-9 14 NA CASSLGGDGDTQYF TGTGCCAGCAGCTTAGGGGGAGATGGAGATACGCAGTATTTT
NA TRBJ1-2 TRBV3-1/TRBV3-2 15 TRBD1 CASSPGKGADYGYTF TGTGCCAGCAGCCCAGGTAAGGGGGCTGACTATGGCTACACCTTC
NA TRBJ1-5 TRBV10-3 15 NA CAISESGGSNQPQHF TGTGCCATCAGTGAGTCGGGGGGTTCCAATCAGCCCCAGCATTTT
NA TRBJ1-4 TRBV19 14 NA CASSTRTGLGGLFF TGTGCCAGTAGTACTAGGACGGGCCTCGGGGGGCTGTTTTTT
NA TRBJ1-5 TRBV19 13 NA CASSKAGGQPQHF TGTGCCAGTAGTAAGGCAGGCGGGCAGCCCCAGCATTTT
NA TRBJ2-1 TRBV7-9 19 TRBD2 CASSLGLLAGGRLYNEQFF TGTGCCAGCAGCTTAGGCCTTCTAGCGGGGGGCCGCCTCTACAATGAGCAGTTCTTC
NA TRBJ2-7 TRBV29-1 16 TRBD1 CSVEGPDRHGLYEQYF TGCAGCGTTGAAGGTCCGGACAGGCACGGGCTCTACGAGCAGTACTTC
NA TRBJ2-2 TRBV3-1/TRBV3-2 15 TRBD1 CASSQRTGLTGELFF TGTGCCAGCAGCCAAAGGACAGGCCTAACCGGGGAGCTGTTTTTT
NA TRBJ2-3 TRBV6-6 15 TRBD2 CASPPWGLVNDTQYF TGTGCCAGCCCCCCCTGGGGACTAGTAAATGATACGCAGTATTTT
NA TRBJ2-5 TRBV11-3 15 NA CASSLGTTTQETQYF TGTGCCAGCAGCTTAGGAACGACAACCCAAGAGACCCAGTACTTC
NA TRBJ2-3 TRBV3-1/TRBV3-2 16 TRBD2 CASSPGVAGGTDTQYF TGTGCCAGCAGCCCGGGGGTAGCGGGGGGAACAGATACGCAGTATTTT
NA TRBJ1-1 TRBV20-1 11 NA CSARTGRTAFF TGCAGTGCTAGAACAGGGCGAACTGCTTTCTTT
NA TRBJ1-1 TRBV28 13 NA CASSTPGLSQAFF TGTGCCAGCAGTACACCGGGACTTTCACAAGCTTTCTTT